Shown below are 20 T cell receptor beta chains from a single sample sequenced in a study of shared clonotypes between healthy human individuals. Repertoires were generated with immunoSEQ multiplex PCR, while TCRdb's copy carries only in-frame clones and drops some. The sample lists a few million clones; roughly 92% were seen once. The sample consisted of naive CD4+ T cells sorted from blood. Subset reported: CD45RA+ positively selected. The source is a man aged 18 to 29 in good health.

CDR3 residues: CASSFSDRTYEQYF. CDR3 DNA: TGTGCCAGCAGTTTTTCCGACAGAACCTACGAGCAGTACTTC. The gene calls are TRBV27 and TRBJ2-7; possibly TRBD1 for D (5 bases). V was trimmed by 3 bases and J by 2 bases, leaving 11 bases between them. The V gene's germline CDR1 is MNHEY and CDR2 SMNVEV (reference sequence). CDR3 length equals 14 residues.

The J gene is TRBJ1-3, the V gene TRBV18; a weak D match, TRBD1 (6 bases). Trimming removed 3 bases from V and 0 bases from J, with 12 bases in between. CDR3 length equals 16 residues. In germline, CDR1 is KGHSH, CDR2 LQKENI. The CDR3 DNA reads TGTGCCAGCTCACCGGCTGACAGGAACTCTGGAAACACCATATATTTT. The encoded protein is CASSPADRNSGNTIYF.

The gene calls are TRBV7-2 and TRBJ2-2, with D possibly being TRBD2 (6 bases). V dropped 7 bases and J dropped 5 bases, with 14 bases sitting between them. Germline-derived CDR1 and CDR2 are SGHTA and FQGNSA. CDR3 length equals 14 residues. The chain's CDR3 is CASTIRAGTGELFF. The CDR3 bases are TGTGCCAGCACCATCAGGGCGGGGACCGGGGAGCTGTTTTTT.

This clone was found once. The chain is built from TRBV30 and TRBJ1-2; D is unresolved. In germline, CDR1 is GTSNPN, CDR2 SVGIG (reference sequence). The CDR3 covers 13 residues. V was trimmed by 5 bases and J by 8 bases, leaving 18 bases between them. The CDR3 nucleotides are TGTGCCTGGTCGGAGCCGGGCATCTACGGCTACACCTTC. Amino acids: CAWSEPGIYGYTF.

This rearrangement joins TRBV28 to TRBJ2-7; unclear D gene. Germline V CDR1 and CDR2: MDHEN, SYDVKM. The CDR3 loop spans 16 amino acids. V was clipped by 2 bases and J by 3 bases, with 17 bases between them. CDR3 in amino acids: CASSLNSWASYYEQYF. Written as DNA, the CDR3 is TGTGCCAGCAGTTTAAATTCTTGGGCCAGCTACTACGAGCAGTACTTC.

V usage is TRBV18 and J usage is TRBJ1-2; 7 bases are a match to TRBD1. V lost 0 bases to trimming and J lost 4 bases; unmatched junction nucleotides: 2. The CDR3 totals 14 residues. Germline CDR1 and CDR2: KGHSH and LQKENI. CDR3 protein: CASSPPGQLYGYTF. Here the CDR3 DNA reads TGTGCCAGCTCACCACCGGGACAGCTCTATGGCTACACCTTC.

The chain is built from TRBV4-2 and TRBJ2-7; 13 bases match TRBD2. CDR3 size: 16 residues. V lost 4 bases to trimming and J lost 5 bases; unmatched junction nucleotides: 8. Germline V gene lookup returns CDR1 LGHNA and CDR2 YNFKEQ. The CDR3 reads CASSPSTSGGANEQYF. The DNA for the CDR3 is TGTGCCAGCAGCCCGTCCACTAGCGGGGGGGCCAACGAGCAGTACTTC.

V is TRBV6-1 and J is TRBJ1-4, with D possibly being TRBD1 (6 bases). Deletions cut 2 bases from V and 5 bases from J, with 18 bases between. Germline CDR1 and CDR2: MNHNS and SASEGT. This CDR3 contains 17 residues. CDR3 in amino acids: CASSERSATGLNEKLFF. CDR3 bases: TGTGCCAGCAGTGAACGCAGTGCTACAGGGTTGAATGAAAAACTGTTTTTT.

The chain joins TRBV4-1 to TRBJ2-3; the D is unclear. V lost 4 bases to trimming and J lost 0 bases, with 11 bases between them. CDR1 is MGHRA and CDR2 is YSYEKL in the germline V gene. CDR3 length equals 15 residues. Written as DNA, the CDR3 is TGCGCCAGCAGCCCAGAATCCTATAGCACAGATACGCAGTATTTT. It yields the protein CASSPESYSTDTQYF.

J is TRBJ2-7 and V is TRBV9; D not resolved. V lost 0 bases, J lost 0 bases, and 10 bases lay in between. Germline CDR1 is SGDLS and CDR2 is YYNGEE. CDR3 size: 15 residues. CDR3 residues: CASSVDEIFSYEQYF. The CDR3 bases are TGTGCCAGCAGCGTAGATGAGATATTCTCCTACGAGCAGTACTTC. The full variable domain, in which reference TRBV9 and TRBJ2-7 provide the parts outside the CDR3, is DSGVTQTPKHLITATGQRVTLRCSPRSGDLSVYWYQQSLDQGLQFLIQYYNGEERAKGNILERFSAQQFPDLHSELNLSSLELGDSALYFCASSVDEIFSYEQYFGPGTRLTVT.

Notes on this clone: The same CDR3 arises from other DNA sequences in this sample as well. The chain is built from TRBV6-5 and TRBJ1-2; D might be TRBD1 (6 bases). The germline gives CDR1 MNHEY, CDR2 SVGAGI. This CDR3 comprises 14 residues. Trimming shortened V by 6 bases and J by 2 bases, and 13 bases separated the two germline ends. The CDR3 loop reads CASSSGGGNYGYTF. For the CDR3, the DNA is TGTGCCAGCAGCTCAGGAGGGGGAAACTATGGCTACACCTTC.

The chain recombines TRBV6-1 with TRBJ2-1, with TRBD1 matching 7 bases. The CDR3 is 14 residues long. The germline gives CDR1 MNHNS, CDR2 SASEGT. Losses at the gene ends were 6 bases for V and 0 bases for J; bases not matched to a gene: 2. The CDR3: CASRAGGSYNEQFF. CDR3 coding DNA: TGTGCCAGCAGAGCAGGGGGCTCCTACAATGAGCAGTTCTTC.

For this clone: This sample includes further DNA sequences coding for the same CDR3. The chain uses TRBV5-4 and TRBJ2-7; no definite D call. The CDR3 loop spans 13 amino acids. CDR1 is SGHNT and CDR2 is YYREEE in the germline V gene (reference sequence). V was pared by 0 bases and J by 0 bases, with 4 bases between. DNA of the CDR3: TGTGCCAGCAGCTTGGCTAGCTCCTACGAGCAGTACTTC. Translating gives CASSLASSYEQYF.

This clone was detected once. The rearrangement links TRBV27 to TRBJ2-5; D remains unclear. Germline assignment: CDR1 MNHEY and CDR2 SMNVEV (reference sequence). Trimming removed 6 bases from V and 7 bases from J, with 18 bases in between. This CDR3 comprises 14 residues. This chain's CDR3 is CASSPRGSGGTQYF. The DNA for the CDR3 is TGTGCCAGCAGCCCTCGCGGCAGTGGCGGGACCCAGTACTTC.

This chain joins TRBV10-1 and TRBJ2-7, with TRBD1 identical over 8 bases. CDR3 length equals 15 residues. In germline, CDR1 is WNHNN, CDR2 SYGVQD (reference sequence). V was pared by 0 bases and J by 4 bases, with 5 bases of the junction left unmatched. Written as DNA, the CDR3 is TGCGCCAGCAGTGAGTCGCAGGGGGCCTGGTACGAGCAGTACTTC. It encodes CASSESQGAWYEQYF.

The chain recombines TRBV6-6 with TRBJ2-7; tentatively, D is TRBD1 or TRBD2 (5 bases each). Germline CDR1 and CDR2: MNHNY and SVGAGI (reference sequence). Between the trimmed V and J ends, which lost 0 bases and 6 bases, there was a span of 12 bases. This CDR3 comprises 14 residues. The CDR3 spells CASSYSGGTGEQYF. The CDR3 nucleotides read TGTGCCAGCAGTTACTCAGGAGGAACAGGCGAGCAGTACTTC.

This chain links TRBV28 with TRBJ2-7, with D possibly being TRBD1 or TRBD2 (5 bases each). V lost 3 bases and J lost 4, with 13 bases in between. Germline lookup yields CDR1 MDHEN and CDR2 SYDVKM. The CDR3 covers 14 residues. For the CDR3, the DNA is TGTGCCAGCAGTTTGACGAATTGGGGGTACGAGCAGTACTTC. Its protein is CASSLTNWGYEQYF.

This rearrangement joins TRBV5-4 to TRBJ1-1, with 9 bases matching TRBD1. The CDR3 has 15 amino acids. Unmatched junction bases numbered 4, after V lost 0 bases and J lost 4 bases. Germline V gene data show CDR1 as SGHNT and CDR2 as YYREEE (reference sequence). The CDR3 DNA sequence: TGTGCCAGCAGCTTGGTACAGGGGGCTCTCACTGAAGCTTTCTTT. It is translated as CASSLVQGALTEAFF. Full variable domain (remainder filled in from reference TRBV5-4 and TRBJ1-1): ETGVTQSPTHLIKTRGQQVTLRCSSQSGHNTVSWYQQALGQGPQFIFQYYREEENGRGNFPPRFSGLQFPNYSSELNVNALELDDSALYLCASSLVQGALTEAFFGQGTRLTVV.

The chain couples TRBV4-1 to TRBJ1-1; 7 bases fit TRBD1. Germline V gene data show CDR1 as MGHRA and CDR2 as YSYEKL. V dropped 3 bases and J dropped 2; count of bases not matched to a gene: 9. This CDR3 contains 16 residues. Here the CDR3 DNA reads TGCGCCAGCAGCCAGCTGGCAGGGGGGGCAAACACTGAAGCTTTCTTT. Its protein is CASSQLAGGANTEAFF.

This chain links TRBV5-5 with TRBJ1-2; 9 nucleotides agree with TRBD1. This CDR3 is built from 15 residues. Per germline, CDR1 SGHKS and CDR2 YYEKEE (reference sequence). Trimming took 4 bases from V and 2 from J; bases not matched to a gene: 6. Here the CDR3 DNA reads TGTGCCAGCAGCCCATGGACAGGGGCGAACTATGGCTACACCTTC. Its protein product is CASSPWTGANYGYTF.